These 9 T cell receptor beta chains originate from one sample sequenced in a study of T cells in Graves' hyperthyroidism and ophthalmopathy. Using RNA transcripts as the source, TCR beta CDR3 regions were amplified. Using the HTBI primer set, a first-round RT-PCR was run on the TCR CDR3. TCRdb analysed the multiplex PCR reads with MiXCR anew, one entry per CDR3 protein. The table records 700,000 to 950,000 distinct CDR3 sequences, approximately 36% of them present only once. Specimen: blood. The receptor set was obtained from a woman aged 40 to 50 with Graves' hyperthyroidism.

This clonotype has a count of ten or more. The chain joins TRBV11-2 to TRBJ1-5, with unresolved D. Germline assignment: CDR1 SGHAT and CDR2 FQNNGV. CDR3 size: 15 residues. V was clipped by 0 bases and J by 6 bases, with 12 bases between them. DNA of the CDR3: TGTGCCAGCAGCTTAGACCCTACCTCCGGTCAGCCCCAGCATTTT. This gives the protein CASSLDPTSGQPQHF.

With regard to this clonotype: Just one base apart from a much larger clone, this may be a read error. V and J are TRBV29-1 and TRBJ1-5; D remains unclear. This CDR3 has 12 residues. Germline V CDR1 and CDR2: SQVTM, ANQGSEA. Trimming stripped 4 bases from V and 7 bases from J, with 11 bases between. The CDR3 coding sequence is TGCAGCGTTGGCCAGCCTAAGCAGCCCCAGCATTTT. The encoded protein is CSVGQPKQPQHF.

The chain couples TRBV7-2 to TRBJ2-5, with 10 bases aligning to TRBD2. Germline values: CDR1 SGHTA, CDR2 FQGNSA. This CDR3 has 18 amino acids. V gave up 3 bases and J gave up 9 bases; unmatched junction bases: 19. The CDR3 region has the DNA TGTGCCAGCAGCTTGAGGACGGCGGAGACTAGCGGGTTCTCGGCCCAGTACTTC. Translated, it gives CASSLRTAETSGFSAQYF.

This clonotype was picked up a small number of times. The chain employs TRBV12-3 or TRBV12-4 and TRBJ1-2, with D possibly matching TRBD1 (5 bases). The CDR3 covers 17 residues. Between the trimmed V and J ends, which lost 6 bases and 2 bases, there was a span of 22 bases. The CDR3 DNA reads as TGTGCCAGCAGCCGCCAAAGGAACGCAGGGCTCAACTATGGCTACACCTTC. This codes for CASSRQRNAGLNYGYTF.

The V call is TRBV20-1, the J call TRBJ2-5; D perhaps matches TRBD2 (6 bases). The J call may be incorrect, as the DNA end agrees better with TRBJ2-1. The CDR3 spans 15 residues. In germline, CDR1 is DFQATT, CDR2 SNEGSKA (reference sequence). This CDR3 reads CSATTRAGTVIEQFF. The CDR3 bases are TGCAGTGCTACGACGAGGGCGGGAACCGTTATCGAGCAGTTCTTC.

In its sample, this clonotype was seen a few times. The chain joins TRBV4-3 to TRBJ1-5; D unclear. The CDR3 spans 14 residues. V was cut by 3 bases and J by 5 bases, with 11 bases left in between. Per the germline V gene, CDR1 is LGHNA and CDR2 is YSLEER. Written as DNA, the CDR3 is TGCGCCAGCAGCCAGGGAGCAAACTATCAGCCCCAGCATTTT. Protein: CASSQGANYQPQHF.

In this sample, this clonotype turned up once. V usage is TRBV28 and J usage is TRBJ2-7; 11 nucleotides align to TRBD2. J gave up 4 bases and V 3 bases, and 5 bases lay outside the gene matches. Germline lookup yields CDR1 MDHEN and CDR2 SYDVKM. CDR3 length equals 15 residues. CDR3 in amino acids: CASSFGIAGGYEQYF. For the CDR3, the DNA is TGTGCCAGCAGTTTTGGCATAGCGGGAGGGTACGAGCAGTACTTC.

Regarding this clonotype: One end of the junction is discordant with germline, which a read error may explain. J is TRBJ2-7 and V is TRBV7-8; D perhaps matches TRBD2 (7 bases). The CDR3 loop spans 15 amino acids. Germline loops: CDR1 SGHVS, CDR2 FQNEAQ. The DNA of the CDR3 is TGCGCCAGCAGCCAATCCCGCGGGGGCTTCGGCGAGCAGTACTTC. This codes for CASSQSRGGFGEQYF. Supplemented by reference TRBV7-8 and TRBJ2-7, the full variable domain reads GAGVSQSPRYKVAKRGQDVALRCDPISGHVSLFWYQQALGQGPEFLTYFQNEAQLDKSGLPSDRFFAERPEGSVSTLKIQRTQQEDSAVYLCASSQSRGGFGEQYFGPGTRLTVT.

The chain is built from TRBV25-1 and TRBJ2-5, with TRBD2 matching over 7 bases. V shed 2 bases, J shed 3 bases, and the junction held 3 bases outside the gene matches. CDR1 and CDR2 from the germline V gene are MGHDK and SYGVNS. This CDR3 has 14 residues. CDR3 amino acids: CASSEEGREETQYF. For the CDR3, the DNA is TGTGCCAGCAGTGAAGAAGGGAGGGAAGAGACCCAGTACTTC.